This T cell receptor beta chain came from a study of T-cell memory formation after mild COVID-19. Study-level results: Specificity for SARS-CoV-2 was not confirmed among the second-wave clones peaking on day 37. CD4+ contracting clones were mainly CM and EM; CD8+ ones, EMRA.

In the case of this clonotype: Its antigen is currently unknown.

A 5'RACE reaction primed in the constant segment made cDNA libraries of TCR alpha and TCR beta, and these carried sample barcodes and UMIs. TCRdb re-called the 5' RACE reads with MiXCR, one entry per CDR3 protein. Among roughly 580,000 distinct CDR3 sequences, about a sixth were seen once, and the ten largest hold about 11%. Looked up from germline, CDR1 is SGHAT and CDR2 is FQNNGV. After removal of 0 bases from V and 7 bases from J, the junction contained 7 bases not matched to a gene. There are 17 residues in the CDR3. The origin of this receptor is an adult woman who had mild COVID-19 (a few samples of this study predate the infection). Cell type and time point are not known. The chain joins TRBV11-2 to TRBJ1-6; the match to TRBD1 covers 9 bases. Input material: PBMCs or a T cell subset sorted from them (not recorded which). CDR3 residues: CASSLEDPTGGNSPLHF. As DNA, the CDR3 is TGTGCCAGCAGCTTAGAGGACCCGACAGGGGGGAATTCACCCCTCCACTTT.